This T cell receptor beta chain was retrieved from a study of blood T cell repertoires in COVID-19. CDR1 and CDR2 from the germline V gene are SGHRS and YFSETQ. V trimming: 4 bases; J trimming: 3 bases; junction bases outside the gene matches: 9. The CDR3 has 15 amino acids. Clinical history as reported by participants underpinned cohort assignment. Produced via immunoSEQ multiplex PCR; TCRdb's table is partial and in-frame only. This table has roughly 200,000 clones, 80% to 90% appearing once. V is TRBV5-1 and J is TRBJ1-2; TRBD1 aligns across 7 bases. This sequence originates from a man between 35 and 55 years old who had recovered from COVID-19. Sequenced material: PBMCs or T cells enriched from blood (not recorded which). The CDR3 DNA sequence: TGCGCCAGCAGCGATCAGACCGGGACAGACTATGGCTACACCTTC. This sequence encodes CASSDQTGTDYGYTF. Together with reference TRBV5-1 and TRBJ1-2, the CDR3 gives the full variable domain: KAGVTQTPRYLIKTRGQQVTLSCSPISGHRSVSWYQQTPGQGLQFLFEYFSETQRNKGNFPGRFSGRQFSNSRSEMNVSTLELGDSALYLCASSDQTGTDYGYTFGSGTRLTVV.